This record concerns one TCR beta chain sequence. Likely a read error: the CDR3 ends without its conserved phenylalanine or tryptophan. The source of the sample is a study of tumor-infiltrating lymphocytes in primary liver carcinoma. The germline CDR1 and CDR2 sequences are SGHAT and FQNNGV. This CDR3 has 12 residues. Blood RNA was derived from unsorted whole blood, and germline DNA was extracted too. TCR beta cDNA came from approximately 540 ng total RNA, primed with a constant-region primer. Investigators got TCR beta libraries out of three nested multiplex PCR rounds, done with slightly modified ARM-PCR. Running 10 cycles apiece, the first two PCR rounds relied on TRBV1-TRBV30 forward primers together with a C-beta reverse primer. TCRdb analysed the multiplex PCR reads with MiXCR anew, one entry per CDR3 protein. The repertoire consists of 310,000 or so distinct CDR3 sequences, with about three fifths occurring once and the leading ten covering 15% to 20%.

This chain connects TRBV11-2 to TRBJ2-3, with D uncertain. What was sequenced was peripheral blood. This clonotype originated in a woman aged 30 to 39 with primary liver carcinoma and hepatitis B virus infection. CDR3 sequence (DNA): TGTGCCAGCAGCTATCACACAGATACACAGTATTAT. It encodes CASSYHTDTQYY.